The sequence of this T cell receptor beta chain was determined in a study of T cells after yellow fever vaccination (dated by TCRdb to 2018 to 2020). The study in broad terms: The SMART-Seq v4 Ultra Low Input RNA kit was used to prepare libraries from fractions with low cell numbers. To track T-cell clones before and after primary and booster YFV17D yellow fever vaccination, bulk TCR alpha and beta repertoires were sequenced longitudinally. The cohort comprised two healthy male donors, one aged 18 to 30 and one aged 30 to 40 years. Bulk PBMC replicates and cell subsets were isolated from blood drawn at multiple timepoints before and after both primary and secondary immunization.

The treatment or condition tag for this specimen amounts to: live attenuated yellow fever vaccine strain. PBMCs were isolated from peripheral blood using a standard Ficoll-Paque protocol. CD4 and CD8 T-cell fractions were isolated with Dynabeads CD4 and CD8 positive selection kits. TriZol was used to extract RNA from bulk PBMCs, CD4 and CD8 fractions, and dextramer-positive and dextramer-negative fractions. Synthesis of TCR cDNA relied on 5'RACE template switching, a step that introduced a universal primer site along with unique molecular identifiers. cDNA synthesis was primed from both the TCR alpha and TCR beta constant segments. Library amplification used two PCR steps, and the second PCR step added sample barcodes and sequencing adapters. Sequencing of libraries was done on Illumina HiSeq 2500 (2x100 bp) or NovaSeq (2x150 bp). Under the source paper's analysis protocol: Demultiplexing of reads and collapsing into UMI consensus sequences were performed with MIGEC, and V(D)J alignment was carried out with MiXCR. Using edgeR on replicate PBMC samples, clonotypes were called vaccine-responding if FDR was below 0.01 and the log2 fold change was above 5 up to day 15. Each bulk clonotype received a CD4 or CD8 identity based on whether the sequenced CD4 or CD8 repertoire contained that clonotype at higher abundance. The public sequencing data were trimmed at Q25 with fastp and processed into clonotypes with MiXCR by TCRdb, which kept only in-frame beta chains. Rows merge per CDR3 protein into single entries with the most common DNA and genes. The V and J calls and clone size come from TCRdb's table, not from the authors' own analysis. This sample lists about 240,000 distinct CDR3 sequences; about 7% were detected once. 0.85% of the sample goes to the ten largest clones.

Findings and caveats that apply to the study as a whole: A small fraction of clonotypes showed up in both the CD4 and CD8 compartments, probably as a result of convergent recombination. Because abundant contaminating clonotypes from the bulk population could be contained in FACS-sorted repertoires, computational filtering was required. Compared with the primary T-cell response, the secondary T-cell response was weaker but faster, peaking on day 5 rather than day 15. Most clones expanded after primary vaccination (approximately 96% of CD4 and approximately 90% of CD8) were re-detected after the booster, suggesting that broad memory maintenance occurred. Because the study included only a couple of donors, the extent to which the findings can be generalized is limited.

This clonotype was seen repeatedly, ten times or more. What antigen it recognizes has not been identified. No per-base quality is available; no much larger clone lies one base away. This TCR was sampled from a man aged 30-40 years who received the YFV17D yellow fever vaccine. This specimen consisted of CD4+ T cells sorted from PBMCs, obtained 15 days after the yellow fever booster vaccination.

The CDR3: CASSYDTAYEQYF. The bases are TGTGCCAGCAGTTACGACACGGCCTACGAGCAGTACTTC. This receptor chain uses TRBV6-2 or TRBV6-3 and TRBJ2-7, with no confident D gene call. V is clipped by 2 bases and J by 2 bases, and the sequence between their germline boundaries is 7 bases long. CDR1 and CDR2, per the germline V gene, are MNHEY and SVGEGT. Its CDR3 holds 13 amino acids, cysteine through phenylalanine. The only DNA kept is the CDR3, 39 bases in frame from the first base.